This passage covers 30 T cell receptor beta chains from one sample sequenced in a study of OX40 agonist ivuxolimab in advanced cancers. The library was obtained by the immunoSEQ multiplex PCR assay. What TCRdb holds here is the immuneACCESS table cut down to in-frame rearrangements. Part of the clones is not present; checked against another copy, under half of the missing clones reflect an unresolved V gene, and the others are unexplained. Across this sample there are around 74,000 clones, with roughly 91% seen only once. The ten biggest clones cover less than 3% of the sample. The sequenced sample was CD4+ or CD8+ T cells sorted from blood, obtained in a trial of the OX40 agonist ivuxolimab. Every receptor here comes from an adult with an advanced solid tumor such as melanoma, head and neck, liver or kidney cancer.

The gene calls are TRBV5-1 and TRBJ1-1; possibly TRBD1 for D (6 bases). V lost 0 bases and J 4 bases, leaving 10 bases between the germline ends. The CDR3 covers 14 residues. From germline, CDR1 is SGHRS and CDR2 YFSETQ. CDR3 sequence reads: CASSLAQGLTEAFF. CDR3 coding DNA: TGCGCCAGCAGCTTGGCACAGGGTCTCACTGAAGCTTTCTTT.

The rearrangement joins TRBV25-1 to TRBJ1-2; D is ambiguous. The CDR3 is 11 amino acids. V shed 6 bases and J shed 4 bases, with 6 bases lying between them. Germline V CDR1 and CDR2: MGHDK, SYGVNS. CDR3 sequence (DNA): TGTGCCAGCAGCCCGGGCTATGGCTACACCTTC. It yields the protein CASSPGYGYTF.

The chain couples TRBV27 to TRBJ2-7; tentative D call: TRBD1 (6 bases). The germline V and J ends were trimmed by 4 bases and 5 bases, with 18 bases remaining between them. The V gene's germline CDR1 is MNHEY and CDR2 SMNVEV (reference sequence). This CDR3 has 15 amino acids. CDR3 DNA: TGTGCCAGCAGTTCCCTGGGGGCTAATATTCACGAGCAGTACTTC. This encodes CASSSLGANIHEQYF.

This rearrangement joins TRBV21-1 to TRBJ2-4. TRBV21-1 is designated a pseudogene. CDR3 length: 10 amino acids. The CDR3 sequence: CASSRIIQYF. The CDR3 DNA reads TGTGCCAGCAGCCGGATCATTCAGTACTTC.

The chain employs TRBV5-1 and TRBJ2-5, with D possibly TRBD2 on 5 matching bases. The CDR3 has 13 amino acids. The ends were cut back, 1 base at V and 5 bases at J, with 9 bases in the middle. Per the germline V gene, CDR1 is SGHRS and CDR2 is YFSETQ. CDR3 DNA: TGCGCCAGCAGCTTGACCGGGGAGGAGACCCAGTACTTC. Encoded protein: CASSLTGEETQYF.

The chain has TRBV6-5 and TRBJ2-3; the match to TRBD2 covers 7 bases. Trimming took 7 bases from V and 1 from J; bases not matched to a gene: 8. CDR1 is MNHEY, CDR2 SVGAGI, per germline. The CDR3 covers 15 residues. CDR3 sequence (DNA): TGTGCCAGCACCAAGCGGGGAGCGGGCACAGATACGCAGTATTTT. The encoded protein is CASTKRGAGTDTQYF.

The J gene is TRBJ2-1, the V gene TRBV5-1; no reliable D call. This CDR3 has 14 amino acids. Trimming shortened V by 0 bases and J by 3 bases, and 7 bases separated the two germline ends. Looked up from germline, CDR1 is SGHRS and CDR2 is YFSETQ. The CDR3 sequence is CASSLVIRYNEQFF. CDR3 sequence (DNA): TGCGCCAGCAGCTTGGTGATCCGCTACAATGAGCAGTTCTTC.

This chain links TRBV30 with TRBJ2-7; the D is unclear. Per germline, CDR1 GTSNPN and CDR2 SVGIG (reference sequence). This CDR3 is 12 amino acids long. Deletions cut 3 bases from V and 1 base from J, with 7 bases between. The CDR3 DNA reads as TGTGCCTGGAGGGGCGGATCCTACGAGCAGTACTTC. It encodes CAWRGGSYEQYF.

The chain joins TRBV10-3 to TRBJ1-6, with TRBD1 as a possible D gene (5 bases). The CDR3 spans 18 residues. V gave up 3 bases and J gave up 0 bases, with 15 bases separating them. In germline, CDR1 is ENHRY, CDR2 SYGVKD. The CDR3 nucleotides are TGTGCCATCAGTGATATAGGGGAACAGAGCTCCTATAATTCACCCCTCCACTTT. The encoded protein is CAISDIGEQSSYNSPLHF.

The genes are TRBV5-6 and TRBJ2-1; D might be TRBD1 (5 bases). The CDR3 is made up of 14 amino acids. The germline CDR1 and CDR2 sequences are SGHDT and YYEEEE. V gave up 2 bases and J gave up 5 bases, with 11 bases separating them. Here the CDR3 DNA reads TGTGCCAGCAGCTTACCCCCAGGGAACAATGAGCAGTTCTTC. Translated: CASSLPPGNNEQFF.

The gene calls are TRBV4-1 and TRBJ2-3; D might be TRBD1 or TRBD2, each matching 6 bases. The CDR3 has 17 residues. Trimming took 4 bases from V and 6 from J, leaving 23 bases between them. In germline, CDR1 is MGHRA, CDR2 YSYEKL. The CDR3 DNA reads as TGCGCCAGCAGCCCCTACCGGGGGCGAGGGGCCTTGGATACGCAGTATTTT. This codes for CASSPYRGRGALDTQYF.

V is TRBV19 and J is TRBJ1-2; D is undetermined. V lost 7 bases and J lost 0, with 9 bases in between. The CDR3 contains 13 residues. Germline-derived CDR1 and CDR2 are LNHDA and SQIVND (reference sequence). The CDR3: CASNEQPNYGYTF. Here the CDR3 DNA reads TGTGCCAGTAATGAACAGCCTAACTATGGCTACACCTTC.

The rearrangement uses TRBV28 and TRBJ2-2; TRBD1 might be the D (5 bases). Germline lookup yields CDR1 MDHEN and CDR2 SYDVKM. The CDR3 has 16 residues. Trimming shortened V by 6 bases and J by 2 bases, and 16 bases separated the two germline ends. The CDR3 is CASSPPWQGNTGELFF. The DNA for the CDR3 is TGTGCCAGCAGCCCTCCCTGGCAGGGTAACACCGGGGAGCTGTTTTTT.

The rearrangement uses TRBV10-1 and TRBJ2-5; a possible D gene is TRBD2 (6 bases). Between the trimmed V and J ends, which lost 0 bases and 4 bases, there was a span of 15 bases. The CDR3 spans 16 residues. The germline V gene encodes CDR1 WNHNN and CDR2 SYGVQD (reference sequence). The CDR3, as DNA: TGCGCCAGCAGTGAGTCGCCGGGGGATATACGAGAGACCCAGTACTTC. Protein: CASSESPGDIRETQYF.

The chain joins TRBV28 to TRBJ2-7; TRBD1 aligns across 9 bases. The CDR3 covers 15 residues. CDR1 is MDHEN, CDR2 SYDVKM, per germline. Trimming cost V 6 bases and J 3 bases; bases outside gene matches: 9. CDR3 sequence: CASRPGGGQGYEQYF. The CDR3 DNA reads TGTGCCAGCAGGCCAGGGGGGGGACAGGGCTACGAGCAGTACTTC.

The chain recombines TRBV13 with TRBJ2-3; either TRBD1 or TRBD2 may supply D (5 bases each). The CDR3 has 12 amino acids. Germline loops: CDR1 PRHDT, CDR2 FYEKMQ (reference sequence). Trimming left V 2 bases short and J 15 bases short, with 15 bases between. The CDR3 bases are TGTGCCAGCAGCTTAACCCGGGGCCGAACATATTTT. Translated: CASSLTRGRTYF.

This clone came up once. V and J are TRBV30 and TRBJ2-3; possibly TRBD2 for D (6 bases). Trimming stripped 4 bases from V and 2 bases from J, with 10 bases between. CDR1 is GTSNPN, CDR2 SVGIG, per germline (reference sequence). The CDR3 sequence is 13 residues long. The CDR3 protein is CAWTSGVTDTQYF. The CDR3, as DNA: TGTGCCTGGACCTCGGGGGTCACAGATACGCAGTATTTT. Based on the CDR3 plus reference TRBV30 and TRBJ2-3, the full variable domain is SQTIHQWPATLVQPVGSPLSLECTVEGTSNPNLYWYRQAAGRGLQLLFYSVGIGQISSEVPQNLSASRPQDRQFILSSKKLLLSDSGFYLCAWTSGVTDTQYFGPGTRLTVL.

The V call is TRBV5-1, the J call TRBJ2-6, with D hard to call. V lost 0 bases to trimming and J lost 1 base, with 5 bases between them. CDR3 length equals 15 residues. CDR1 and CDR2 from the germline V gene are SGHRS and YFSETQ. CDR3 nucleotides: TGCGCCAGCAGCTTGGGGGGATCTGGGGCCAACGTCCTGACTTTC. Protein sequence: CASSLGGSGANVLTF.

This chain links TRBV5-8 with TRBJ1-3; unclear D gene. The germline CDR1 and CDR2 sequences are SGHTS and YDEGEE. This CDR3 has 14 amino acids. The germline V and J ends were trimmed by 0 bases and 1 base, with 5 bases remaining between them. CDR3 DNA sequence: TGTGCCAGCAGCTTGGGGAAATCTGGAAACACCATATATTTT. Translation gives CASSLGKSGNTIYF.

The gene calls are TRBV6-1 and TRBJ1-2, with D tentatively TRBD1 (5 bases). Trimming cost V 1 base and J 4 bases, with 10 bases left between them. In germline, CDR1 is MNHNS, CDR2 SASEGT. This CDR3 has 14 amino acids. In DNA form, the CDR3 reads TGTGCCAGCAGTGAAGGGGGCAGGACCTATGGCTACACCTTC. As protein: CASSEGGRTYGYTF.

The CDR3 protein is CASSKGQGAWYGYTF. The CDR3 nucleotides read TGTGCCAGCAGTAAGGGACAGGGGGCTTGGTATGGCTACACCTTC. This chain connects TRBV6-1 to TRBJ1-2, with 12 bases that match TRBD1. From germline, CDR1 is MNHNS and CDR2 SASEGT. This CDR3 contains 15 residues. V was pared by 5 bases and J by 5 bases, with 6 bases of the junction left unmatched.

The chain employs TRBV28 and TRBJ1-5; the match to TRBD1 covers 10 bases. The junction had 6 bases not matched to a gene; V was cut back by 2 bases and J by 5 bases. This CDR3 has 16 amino acids. In germline, CDR1 is MDHEN, CDR2 SYDVKM. The CDR3 sequence: CASSLPGTGAYQPQHF. The CDR3, as DNA: TGTGCCAGCAGTTTACCCGGGACAGGGGCATATCAGCCCCAGCATTTT.

The chain combines TRBV5-8 with TRBJ1-1, with TRBD1 as a possible D gene (5 bases). V shed 2 bases and J shed 0 bases, with 8 bases lying between them. The CDR3 spans 14 residues. Germline lookup yields CDR1 SGHTS and CDR2 YDEGEE. The CDR3 DNA is TGTGCCAGCAGCTTATCAGGGATGAACACTGAAGCTTTCTTT. Translation: CASSLSGMNTEAFF.

This clone is a singleton in its sample. The chain is built from TRBV4-3 and TRBJ1-4, with 10 positions matching TRBD1. The CDR3 extends over 15 amino acids. Losses at the gene ends were 3 bases for V and 6 bases for J; bases not matched to a gene: 4. In germline, CDR1 is LGHNA, CDR2 YSLEER. The CDR3 sequence: CASSQGQGKDEKLFF. The CDR3, as DNA: TGCGCCAGCAGCCAGGGACAGGGGAAGGATGAAAAACTGTTTTTT.

This clone was observed a single time. CDR3 region: CASSETSGRIEQFF. CDR3 coding DNA: TGTGCCAGCAGCGAGACTAGCGGGAGAATAGAGCAGTTCTTC. The rearrangement joins TRBV6-1 to TRBJ2-1; TRBD2 matches at 12 bases. The V gene end was trimmed by 6 bases and the J gene end by 10 bases; junction bases not matched to a gene: 7. The CDR3 contains 14 residues. The germline V gene encodes CDR1 MNHNS and CDR2 SASEGT.

This CDR3 reads CASSVGQGYYGYTF. DNA for the CDR3: TGTGCCAGCAGTGTCGGACAGGGATACTATGGCTACACCTTC. The V call is TRBV2, the J call TRBJ1-2; 8 bases agree with TRBD1. CDR1 and CDR2 (germline): SNHLY, FYNNEI. This CDR3 has 14 amino acids. The V and J ends lost 4 bases and 3 bases, in that order; junction bases with no gene match: 4.

The genes are TRBV6-4 and TRBJ2-1; tentatively, D is TRBD1 or TRBD2 (5 bases each). In germline, CDR1 is MRHNA, CDR2 SNTAGT. The CDR3 contains 13 residues. V lost 2 bases, J lost 13 bases, and 15 bases lay in between. This CDR3 is CASSDQLRGDQFF. In nucleotides, the CDR3 is TGTGCCAGCAGTGACCAGCTCAGAGGGGATCAGTTCTTC.

Points on this clone: Because it lacks the conserved phenylalanine or tryptophan at the end, this CDR3 is likely a read error. No DNA is shown, since the ends of the CDR3 on it are uncertain; the CDR3 is the one TCRdb lists. The chain uses TRBV10-2 and TRBJ1-4; TRBD1 was called by the table and not checked on the DNA. Germline CDR1 WSHSY, CDR2 SAAADI. The CDR3 is 13 residues long, ends included. CDR3 loop: CASSEQTDRARLY.

J is TRBJ2-7 and V is TRBV2; perhaps TRBD2 as D (7 bases). Deletions cut 6 bases from V and 5 bases from J, with 17 bases between. The CDR3 covers 14 residues. Germline assignment: CDR1 SNHLY and CDR2 FYNNEI. CDR3 nucleotides: TGTGCCAGCAGCCTTGACGGGGGGCAAAACGAGCAGTACTTC. Protein sequence: CASSLDGGQNEQYF.

The gene calls are TRBV19 and TRBJ2-7, with D unclear. The CDR3 length is 14 residues. CDR1 is LNHDA, CDR2 SQIVND, per germline (reference sequence). Deletions cut 4 bases from V and 2 bases from J, with 12 bases between. The CDR3 coding sequence is TGTGCCAGTAGTAGGCAATTAAGAACCTACGAGCAGTACTTC. Encoded protein: CASSRQLRTYEQYF.